This TCR beta chain comes out of a study of cytomegalovirus exposure and HLA in healthy donors. Study background: Out of 150 million to 200 million T cells, an earlier analysis found some 120 million unique TCR beta sequences in total. General study points: A list of about 180 TCR beta chains associated with cytomegalovirus was given.

The PCR had 60 Vbeta and 13 Jbeta primers. The repertoire was sequenced with immunoSEQ multiplex PCR; TCRdb's copy has only in-frame clones and lacks some. With around 70,000 clones in the sample, the ten largest clones hold 4% to 5.5%. On this clone itself: Its antigen is unidentified.

V gave up 3 bases and J gave up 0 bases, with 6 bases separating them. CDR3 length: 14 amino acids. Germline-derived CDR1 and CDR2 are SGHNT and YENEEA. The source is a woman aged 40 to 50 in good health and CMV-seropositive. The sample comprised PBMCs. This sequence joins TRBV11-3 and TRBJ1-3, with D hard to call. The CDR3 loop is CASSFGGSGNTIYF. The CDR3 coding sequence is TGTGCCAGCAGCTTCGGCGGCTCTGGAAACACCATATATTTT.